This T cell receptor beta chain was sequenced during a study of blood T cell repertoires in COVID-19. This clone was found a few times. Produced via immunoSEQ multiplex PCR; TCRdb's table is partial and in-frame only. The sample yields hundreds of thousands of clones, more than 80% seen once. Germline-derived CDR1 and CDR2 are LGHNA and YNFKEQ. This CDR3 has 13 residues. Trimming took 3 bases from V and 1 from J, leaving 6 bases between them. The sequenced sample was peripheral blood. The chain uses TRBV4-2 and TRBJ1-2; possible D gene TRBD1, 5 bases. This receptor was obtained from a woman aged 18-29 years with acute or convalescent COVID-19. The CDR3 loop reads CASSHQGNYGYTF. In nucleotides, the CDR3 is TGTGCCAGCAGCCACCAGGGTAACTATGGCTACACCTTC.